Listed here are 26 T cell receptor beta chains from one sample, sequenced in a study of blood T cell repertoires in COVID-19. Assay used: immunoSEQ multiplex PCR; TCRdb lists only in-frame clones, some missing. Of 270,000 or so clones in the sample, roughly 86% were seen once. The sequencing sample was made of PBMCs or T cells enriched from blood (not recorded which). These receptor sequences come from a woman under 30 who had recovered from COVID-19.

The V and J genes are TRBV20-1 and TRBJ1-1; D call uncertain. CDR1 DFQATT and CDR2 SNEGSKA come from the germline V gene (reference sequence). The ends were cut back, 7 bases at V and 7 bases at J, with 13 bases in the middle. This CDR3 has 11 amino acids. The chain's CDR3 is CSVLGKFEAFF. The CDR3 DNA is TGCAGTGTTCTGGGCAAGTTTGAAGCTTTCTTT.

The rearrangement uses TRBV5-1 and TRBJ1-1, with no clear D. The V gene's germline CDR1 is SGHRS and CDR2 YFSETQ. CDR3 length equals 13 residues. Trimming pared 5 bases from V and 1 base from J, leaving 9 bases between. CDR3: CASRIQENTEAFF. The CDR3 DNA reads as TGCGCCAGCAGGATTCAGGAGAACACTGAAGCTTTCTTT.

The rearrangement links TRBV30 to TRBJ2-4, with D possibly matching TRBD1 (5 bases). Looked up from germline, CDR1 is GTSNPN and CDR2 is SVGIG (reference sequence). Trimming removed 2 bases from V and 3 bases from J, with 14 bases in between. This CDR3 has 15 amino acids. Written as DNA, the CDR3 is TGTGCCTGGAGTCCGTGGAGCACAGGCAAAAACATTCAGTACTTC. Translated, it gives CAWSPWSTGKNIQYF.

This sequence joins TRBV29-1 and TRBJ2-3; perhaps TRBD2 as D (5 bases). Germline assignment: CDR1 SQVTM and CDR2 ANQGSEA. Trimming pared 7 bases from V and 6 bases from J, leaving 17 bases between. This CDR3 has 13 residues. CDR3 protein: CSALDSQEDTQYF. The CDR3 nucleotides read TGCAGCGCTTTGGACTCTCAAGAGGATACGCAGTATTTT.

The V and J genes are TRBV6-5 and TRBJ1-1, with a tentative D call TRBD1 (6 bases). Germline CDR1 is MNHEY and CDR2 is SVGAGI. The CDR3 is made up of 13 amino acids. The ends were cut back, 7 bases at V and 1 base at J, with 10 bases in the middle. The CDR3 here is CASTGQPNTEAFF. The CDR3 DNA reads TGTGCCAGCACCGGACAGCCGAACACTGAAGCTTTCTTT.

The chain has TRBV5-1 and TRBJ2-1; TRBD2 agrees at 8 bases. The CDR3 covers 13 residues. The germline CDR1 and CDR2 sequences are SGHRS and YFSETQ. The ends lost 3 bases at V and 7 bases at J; junction bases unmatched: 3. CDR3 in DNA: TGCGCCAGCAGCTCCGTAGCGGGAAATGAGCAGTTCTTC. Amino acid sequence: CASSSVAGNEQFF.

Worth noting for this clone: Different DNA sequences within this sample yield the same CDR3. The chain recombines TRBV12-3 or TRBV12-4 with TRBJ2-7, with no clear D. The length of the CDR3 is 12 residues. Trimming pared 6 bases from V and 4 bases from J, leaving 10 bases between. DNA of the CDR3: TGTGCCAGCAGCCTATCCGGGTACGAGCAGTACTTC. Its protein product is CASSLSGYEQYF.

V is TRBV14 and J is TRBJ2-7; TRBD2 agrees at 11 bases. The CDR3 loop spans 15 amino acids. Trimming at V came to 2 bases and at J to 5 bases, leaving 5 bases not matched to a gene. CDR1 is SGHDN, CDR2 FVKESK, per germline. The CDR3 DNA sequence: TGTGCCAGCAGCCAACTAGCGGGAGGACGACACGAGCAGTACTTC. Translating gives CASSQLAGGRHEQYF.

The CDR3 DNA reads TGTGCCAGCAGCTTAGCGCGGGTCCCGTCCTACGAGCAGTACTTC. Its translation: CASSLARVPSYEQYF. This chain links TRBV7-8 with TRBJ2-7; weak D call: TRBD2 (5 bases). CDR1 and CDR2 (germline): SGHVS, FQNEAQ. This CDR3 has 15 residues. Trimming cost V 0 bases and J 1 base, with 10 bases left between them.

The chain is built from TRBV30 and TRBJ2-7; TRBD2 aligns across 8 bases. With V trimmed by 7 bases and J by 0 bases, 2 bases remained unmatched. Germline V gives CDR1 GTSNPN, CDR2 SVGIG (reference sequence). The CDR3 is 12 residues long. The DNA of the CDR3 is TGTGCCTCCACTAGCGGCTCCTACGAGCAGTACTTC. The encoded protein is CASTSGSYEQYF.

This chain connects TRBV12-5 to TRBJ1-5; 7 nucleotides align to TRBD1. With 6 bases clipped from V and 2 bases from J, the junction kept 13 bases outside the gene matches. Germline V gene sequence: CDR1 LGHNT, CDR2 FRNRAP. The CDR3 has 17 residues. The CDR3, as DNA: TGTGCTAGTGGCCTCGGGACAGAGGGGAGAGGCAATCAGCCCCAGCATTTT. Its protein product is CASGLGTEGRGNQPQHF. The complete variable domain, with remaining parts taken from reference TRBV12-5 and TRBJ1-5, reads DARVTQTPRHKVTEMGQEVTMRCQPILGHNTVFWYRQTMMQGLELLAYFRNRAPLDDSGMPKDRFSAEMPDATLATLKIQPSEPRDSAVYFCASGLGTEGRGNQPQHFGDGTRLSIL.

The chain combines TRBV30 with TRBJ1-2; TRBD1 might be the D (6 bases). CDR1 and CDR2 from the germline V gene are GTSNPN and SVGIG (reference sequence). V dropped 7 bases and J dropped 8 bases, with 23 bases sitting between them. The CDR3 runs to 14 residues. CDR3 sequence: CASCEQGRPPGYTF. The CDR3 DNA reads TGTGCCTCTTGTGAACAGGGACGGCCGCCCGGCTACACCTTC. Full variable domain (outside the CDR3, taken from reference TRBV30 and TRBJ1-2): SQTIHQWPATLVQPVGSPLSLECTVEGTSNPNLYWYRQAAGRGLQLLFYSVGIGQISSEVPQNLSASRPQDRQFILSSKKLLLSDSGFYLCASCEQGRPPGYTFGSGTRLTVV.

The J gene is TRBJ1-3, the V gene TRBV25-1, with 9 bases identical to TRBD1. Germline CDR1 reads MGHDK; CDR2 reads SYGVNS. The CDR3 length is 14 residues. Trimming cost V 6 bases and J 4 bases; bases outside gene matches: 4. CDR3 in amino acids: CASSSTGGGNTIYF. The CDR3 region has the DNA TGTGCCAGCAGCTCGACAGGGGGGGGAAACACCATATATTTT.

The chain links TRBV5-6 to TRBJ2-7; TRBD2 matches at 11 bases. This CDR3 comprises 14 residues. The germline V gene has CDR1 SGHDT and CDR2 YYEEEE. Germline trimming cut 4 bases from V and 4 bases from J; bases unmatched to any gene: 4. The CDR3 region has the DNA TGTGCCAGCAGCCCGACTAGCGGGGTGTACGAGCAGTACTTC. Residues: CASSPTSGVYEQYF.

The chain uses TRBV2 and TRBJ2-7; 10 bases agree with TRBD2. The V and J ends lost 6 bases and 2 bases, in that order; junction bases with no gene match: 10. Germline V lookup: CDR1 SNHLY, CDR2 FYNNEI. The CDR3 has 16 residues. CDR3 coding DNA: TGTGCCAGCAGACAAAGCCTAGCGGGGGTAACCTACGAGCAGTACTTC. Protein sequence: CASRQSLAGVTYEQYF.

This sequence joins TRBV30 and TRBJ1-2; the D is unclear. Trimming removed 5 bases at V and 4 bases at J, with 8 bases between. In germline, CDR1 is GTSNPN, CDR2 SVGIG (reference sequence). This CDR3 is 11 amino acids long. This CDR3 is CAWDSGYGYTF. CDR3 DNA: TGTGCCTGGGATAGTGGCTATGGCTACACCTTC.

CDR3 amino acids: CASSRTTGLNTEAFF. The CDR3 DNA reads as TGCGCCAGCAGCAGAACGACAGGTCTGAACACTGAAGCTTTCTTT. This chain links TRBV5-1 with TRBJ1-1; perhaps TRBD1 as D (6 bases). With 4 bases removed from V and 0 bases from J, the gap between germline ends came to 13 bases. Germline CDR1 reads SGHRS; CDR2 reads YFSETQ. The CDR3 spans 15 residues.

This clone was seen only once. The genes are TRBV6-5 and TRBJ2-2; 8 bases are a match to TRBD1. The CDR3 has 15 amino acids. The germline gives CDR1 MNHEY, CDR2 SVGAGI. The V and J ends lost 5 bases and 1 base, in that order; junction bases with no gene match: 3. CDR3 nucleotide sequence: TGTGCCAGCAGTCTCGGGACAGGGAACACCGGGGAGCTGTTTTTT. It encodes CASSLGTGNTGELFF.

Written as DNA, the CDR3 is TGTGCCAGCAGCTTAGTCGGCCAAGGGGGCGCGTATACGCAGTATTTT. Translated, it gives CASSLVGQGGAYTQYF. V usage is TRBV7-2 and J usage is TRBJ2-3; 7 bases line up with TRBD1. CDR3 length equals 16 residues. Per germline, CDR1 SGHTA and CDR2 FQGNSA. Trimming cost V 1 base and J 7 bases; bases outside gene matches: 11.

This rearrangement joins TRBV10-2 to TRBJ2-7; 9 bases map to TRBD1. CDR1 and CDR2 (germline): WSHSY, SAAADI. This CDR3 spans 15 amino acids. Trimming removed 4 bases from V and 3 bases from J; junction bases left unmatched: 7. CDR3 bases: TGCGCCAGCAGTGGCCGTTGGACAGGGGACTACGAGCAGTACTTC. Translation gives CASSGRWTGDYEQYF.

The chain joins TRBV11-2 to TRBJ2-4, with a weak D call TRBD1 (6 bases). CDR1 is SGHAT, CDR2 FQNNGV, per germline. V was clipped by 1 base and J by 8 bases, with 15 bases between them. The CDR3 loop spans 15 amino acids. This CDR3 is CASSLGGPYGDIQYF. The DNA of the CDR3 is TGTGCCAGCAGCTTAGGGGGGCCTTACGGCGACATTCAGTACTTC.

The rearrangement uses TRBV10-3 and TRBJ2-7; 9 positions agree with TRBD1. The trim removed 10 bases at V and 7 bases at J, leaving 11 bases unmatched. CDR3 size: 13 residues. CDR1 is ENHRY, CDR2 SYGVKD, per germline. CDR3 sequence (DNA): TGTGCCACAAGAGACAGGGGGGCAGAGGAGCAGTACTTC. It codes for CATRDRGAEEQYF.

The V gene is TRBV11-2, the J gene TRBJ2-2, with D possibly being TRBD2 (6 bases). Trimming removed 5 bases from V and 4 bases from J, with 11 bases in between. The CDR3 has 14 amino acids. Germline CDR1 is SGHAT and CDR2 is FQNNGV. CDR3 in DNA: TGTGCCAGCAGCCCGGGAGCGGTCACCGGGGAGCTGTTTTTT. Residues: CASSPGAVTGELFF.

V is TRBV5-6 and J is TRBJ2-7; TRBD1 is a possible D gene (5 bases). The CDR3 runs to 15 residues. Germline loops: CDR1 SGHDT, CDR2 YYEEEE. Trimming stripped 4 bases from V and 0 bases from J, with 14 bases between. CDR3 bases: TGTGCCAGCAGCGCAGGGTATTTGAGCTCCTACGAGCAGTACTTC. Translating gives CASSAGYLSSYEQYF.

This chain joins TRBV2 and TRBJ2-1; 8 positions match TRBD1. With V trimmed by 5 bases and J by 4 bases, 22 bases remained unmatched. In germline, CDR1 is SNHLY, CDR2 FYNNEI. The CDR3 covers 20 residues. The CDR3 sequence: CASSFLPSGTGISQYNEQFF. Here the CDR3 DNA reads TGTGCCAGCAGTTTTTTACCATCCGGGACAGGAATTTCCCAATACAATGAGCAGTTCTTC.

This chain uses TRBV5-1 with TRBJ2-7, with 9 bases lining up with TRBD2. J lost 0 bases, V lost 0 bases, and 4 bases had no gene match. This CDR3 has 16 residues. The germline CDR1 and CDR2 sequences are SGHRS and YFSETQ. The CDR3 nucleotides read TGCGCCAGCAGCTTGGCACTAGCGGGCTCCTCCTACGAGCAGTACTTC. It specifies CASSLALAGSSYEQYF.